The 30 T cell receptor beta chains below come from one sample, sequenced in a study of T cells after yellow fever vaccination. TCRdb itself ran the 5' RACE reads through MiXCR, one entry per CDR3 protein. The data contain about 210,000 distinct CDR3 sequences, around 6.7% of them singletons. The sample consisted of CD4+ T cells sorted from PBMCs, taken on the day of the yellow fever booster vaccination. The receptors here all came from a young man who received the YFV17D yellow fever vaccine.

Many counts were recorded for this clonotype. CDR3: CASSRGLAETQYF. The CDR3 DNA is TGTGCCAGCAGTCGGGGACTAGCCGAGACCCAGTACTTC. The rearrangement uses TRBV6-6 and TRBJ2-5, with TRBD2 matching over 9 bases. Germline V gene sequence: CDR1 MNHNY, CDR2 SVGAGI (reference sequence). CDR3 length: 13 residues. Losses at the gene ends were 5 bases for V and 5 bases for J; bases not matched to a gene: 3.

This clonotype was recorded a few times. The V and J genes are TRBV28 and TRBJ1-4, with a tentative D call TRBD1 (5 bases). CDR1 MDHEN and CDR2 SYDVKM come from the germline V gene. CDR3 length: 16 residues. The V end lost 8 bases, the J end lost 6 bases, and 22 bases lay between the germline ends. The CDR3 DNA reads TGTGCCAGCTCCCCTGGGACGGTGACTTTTTATGAAAAACTGTTTTTT. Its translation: CASSPGTVTFYEKLFF.

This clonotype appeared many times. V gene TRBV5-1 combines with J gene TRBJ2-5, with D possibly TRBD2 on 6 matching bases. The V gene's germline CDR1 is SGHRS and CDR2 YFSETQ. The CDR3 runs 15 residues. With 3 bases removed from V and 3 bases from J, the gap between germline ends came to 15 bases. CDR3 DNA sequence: TGCGCCAGCAGCTACGGGGGTCTGGGTGAAGAGACCCAGTACTTC. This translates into CASSYGGLGEETQYF.

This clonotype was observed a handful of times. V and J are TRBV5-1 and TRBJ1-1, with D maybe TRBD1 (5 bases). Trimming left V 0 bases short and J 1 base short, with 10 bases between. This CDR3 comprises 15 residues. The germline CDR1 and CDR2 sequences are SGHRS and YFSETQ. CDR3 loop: CASSLGRGGNTEAFF. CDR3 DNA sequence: TGCGCCAGCAGCTTGGGTAGGGGTGGGAACACTGAAGCTTTCTTT.

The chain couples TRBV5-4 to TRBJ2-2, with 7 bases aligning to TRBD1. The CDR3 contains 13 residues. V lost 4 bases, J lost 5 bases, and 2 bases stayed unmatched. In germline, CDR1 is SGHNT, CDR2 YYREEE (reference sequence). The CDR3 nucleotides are TGTGCCAGCAGCGAGACAGGGACCGGGGAGCTGTTTTTT. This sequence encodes CASSETGTGELFF.

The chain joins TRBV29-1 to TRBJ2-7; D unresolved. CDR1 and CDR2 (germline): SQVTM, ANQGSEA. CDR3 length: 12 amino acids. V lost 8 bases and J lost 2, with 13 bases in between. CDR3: CSFVKTPYEQYF. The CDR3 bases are TGCAGCTTTGTAAAAACCCCCTACGAGCAGTACTTC.

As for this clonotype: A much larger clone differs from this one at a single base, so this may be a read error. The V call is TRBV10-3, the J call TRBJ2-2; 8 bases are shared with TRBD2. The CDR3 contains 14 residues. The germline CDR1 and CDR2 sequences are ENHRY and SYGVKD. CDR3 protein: CASRAGGTTGALFF. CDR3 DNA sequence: TGTGCCAGCAGGGCGGGAGGAACCACCGGGGCGCTGTTTTTT.

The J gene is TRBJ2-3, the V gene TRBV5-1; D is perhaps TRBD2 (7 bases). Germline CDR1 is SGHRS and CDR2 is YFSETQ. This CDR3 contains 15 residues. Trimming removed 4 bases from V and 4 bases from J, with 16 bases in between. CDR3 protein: CASSDHGGAADTQYF. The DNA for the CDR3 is TGCGCCAGCAGCGACCATGGGGGGGCCGCAGATACGCAGTATTTT.

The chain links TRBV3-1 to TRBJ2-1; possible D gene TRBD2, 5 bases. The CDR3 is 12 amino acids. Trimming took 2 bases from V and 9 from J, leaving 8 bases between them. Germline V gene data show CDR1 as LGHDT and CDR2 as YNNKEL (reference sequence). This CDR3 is CASSQSGAEQFF. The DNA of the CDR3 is TGTGCCAGCAGCCAAAGCGGTGCTGAGCAGTTCTTC.

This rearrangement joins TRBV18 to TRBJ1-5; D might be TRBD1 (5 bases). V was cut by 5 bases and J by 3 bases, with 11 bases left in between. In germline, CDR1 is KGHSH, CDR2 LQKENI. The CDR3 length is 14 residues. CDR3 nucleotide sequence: TGTGCCAGCTCAAGGGAGGGACTCAATCAGCCCCAGCATTTT. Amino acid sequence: CASSREGLNQPQHF.

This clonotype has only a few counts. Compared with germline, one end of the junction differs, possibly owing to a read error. This CDR3 is CASSLVGNGPIF. CDR3 bases: TGCGCCAGCAGCTTGGTCGGTAACGGACCAATCTTC. The chain uses TRBV5-1 and TRBJ2-7; D gene ambiguous. CDR3 size: 12 residues. Germline-derived CDR1 and CDR2 are SGHRS and YFSETQ. The full variable domain, completed using reference TRBV5-1 and TRBJ2-7, is KAGVTQTPRYLIKTRGQQVTLSCSPISGHRSVSWYQQTPGQGLQFLFEYFSETQRNKGNFPGRFSGRQFSNSRSEMNVSTLELGDSALYLCASSLVGNGPIFGPGTRLTVT.

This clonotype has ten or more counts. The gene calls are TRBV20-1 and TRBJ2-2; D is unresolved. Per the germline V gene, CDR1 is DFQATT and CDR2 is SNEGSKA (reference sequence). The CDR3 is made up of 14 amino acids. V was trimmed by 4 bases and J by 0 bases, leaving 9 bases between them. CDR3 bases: TGCAGTGCTATTTCAACCTCGAACACCGGGGAGCTGTTTTTT. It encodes CSAISTSNTGELFF.

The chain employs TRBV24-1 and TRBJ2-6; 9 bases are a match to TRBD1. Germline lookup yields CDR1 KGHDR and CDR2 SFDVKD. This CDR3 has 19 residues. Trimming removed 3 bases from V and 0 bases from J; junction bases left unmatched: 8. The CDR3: CATSDQRDRDSSGANVLTF. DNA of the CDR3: TGTGCCACCAGTGATCAGCGGGACAGGGACTCCTCTGGGGCCAACGTCCTGACTTTC.

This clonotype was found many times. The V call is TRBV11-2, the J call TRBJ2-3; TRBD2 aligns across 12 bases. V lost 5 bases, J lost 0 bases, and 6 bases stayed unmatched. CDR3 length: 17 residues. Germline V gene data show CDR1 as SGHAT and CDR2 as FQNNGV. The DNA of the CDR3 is TGTGCCAGCAGCCCCTGGACTAGCGGGACAAGCACAGATACGCAGTATTTT. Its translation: CASSPWTSGTSTDTQYF.

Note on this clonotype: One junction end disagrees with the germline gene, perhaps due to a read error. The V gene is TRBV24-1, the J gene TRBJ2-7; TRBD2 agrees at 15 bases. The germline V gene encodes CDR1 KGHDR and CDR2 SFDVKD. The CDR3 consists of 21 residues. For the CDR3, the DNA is TGTGCCACCAGTTATTTCCGGGACAGACCCGGGACTAGCGGGGGGTCCTACGAGCAGTACTTC. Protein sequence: CATSYFRDRPGTSGGSYEQYF.

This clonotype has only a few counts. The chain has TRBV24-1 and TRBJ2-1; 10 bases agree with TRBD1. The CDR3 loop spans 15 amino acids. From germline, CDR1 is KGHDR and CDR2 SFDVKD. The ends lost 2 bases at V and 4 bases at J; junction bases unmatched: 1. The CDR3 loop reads CATSDSGQGYNEQFF. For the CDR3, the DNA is TGTGCCACCAGTGATTCGGGACAGGGGTACAATGAGCAGTTCTTC.

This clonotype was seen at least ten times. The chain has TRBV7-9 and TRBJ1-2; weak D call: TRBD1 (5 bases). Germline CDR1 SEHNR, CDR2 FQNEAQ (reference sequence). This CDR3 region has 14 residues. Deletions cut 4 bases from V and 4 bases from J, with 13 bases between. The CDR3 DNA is TGTGCCAGCAGCTACGCCAATCAGGGCTATGGCTACACCTTC. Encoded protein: CASSYANQGYGYTF.

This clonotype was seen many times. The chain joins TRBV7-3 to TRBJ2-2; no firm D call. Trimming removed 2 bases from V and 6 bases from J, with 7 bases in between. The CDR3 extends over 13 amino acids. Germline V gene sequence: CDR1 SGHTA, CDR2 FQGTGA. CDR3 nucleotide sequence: TGTGCCAGCAGCTTATCGGGCCCCGGGGAGCTGTTTTTT. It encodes CASSLSGPGELFF. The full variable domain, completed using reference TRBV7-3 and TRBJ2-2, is GAGVSQTPSNKVTEKGKYVELRCDPISGHTALYWYRQSLGQGPEFLIYFQGTGAADDSGLPNDRFFAVRPEGSVSTLKIQRTERGDSAVYLCASSLSGPGELFFGEGSRLTVL.

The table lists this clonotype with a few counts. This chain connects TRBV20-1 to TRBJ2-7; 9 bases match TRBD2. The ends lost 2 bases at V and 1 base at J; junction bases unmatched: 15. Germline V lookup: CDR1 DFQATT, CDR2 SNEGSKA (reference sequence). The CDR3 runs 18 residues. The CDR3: CSARSSLSRLAGSYEQYF. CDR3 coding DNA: TGCAGTGCTAGATCATCCCTCTCGAGGCTAGCGGGATCCTACGAGCAGTACTTC.

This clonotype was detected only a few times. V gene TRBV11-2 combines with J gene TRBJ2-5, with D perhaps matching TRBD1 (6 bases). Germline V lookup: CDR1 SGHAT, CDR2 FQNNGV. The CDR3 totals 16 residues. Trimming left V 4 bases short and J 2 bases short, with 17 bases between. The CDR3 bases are TGTGCCAGCAGCTCCCCAGGGACACCCATACAAGAGACCCAGTACTTC. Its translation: CASSSPGTPIQETQYF.

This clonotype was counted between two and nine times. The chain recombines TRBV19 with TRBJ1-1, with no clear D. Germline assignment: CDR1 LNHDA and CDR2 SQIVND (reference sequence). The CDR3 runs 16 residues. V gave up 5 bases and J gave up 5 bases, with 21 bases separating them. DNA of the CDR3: TGTGCCAGTAGTCTCGGACGGGCGGGTTACGGGACTGAAGCTTTCTTT. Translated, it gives CASSLGRAGYGTEAFF.

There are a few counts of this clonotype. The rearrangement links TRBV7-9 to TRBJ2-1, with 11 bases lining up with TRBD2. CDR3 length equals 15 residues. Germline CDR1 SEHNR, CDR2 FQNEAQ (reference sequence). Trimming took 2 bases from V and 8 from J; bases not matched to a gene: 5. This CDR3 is CASSLLAGGPDEQFF. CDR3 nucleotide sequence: TGTGCCAGCAGCTTATTAGCGGGAGGGCCGGATGAGCAGTTCTTC.

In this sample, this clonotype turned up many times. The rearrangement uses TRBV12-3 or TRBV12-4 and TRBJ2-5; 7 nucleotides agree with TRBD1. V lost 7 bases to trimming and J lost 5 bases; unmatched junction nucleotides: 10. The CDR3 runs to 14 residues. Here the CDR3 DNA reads TGTGCCAGCACCCTGAGAGGGGGCCTCGAGACCCAGTACTTC. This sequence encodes CASTLRGGLETQYF.

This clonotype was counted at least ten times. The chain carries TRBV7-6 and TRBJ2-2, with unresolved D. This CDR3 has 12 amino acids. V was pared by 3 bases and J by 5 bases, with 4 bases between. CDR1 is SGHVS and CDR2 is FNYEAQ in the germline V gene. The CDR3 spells CASSLLTGELFF. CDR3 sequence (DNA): TGTGCCAGCAGCTTGCTTACCGGGGAGCTGTTTTTT.

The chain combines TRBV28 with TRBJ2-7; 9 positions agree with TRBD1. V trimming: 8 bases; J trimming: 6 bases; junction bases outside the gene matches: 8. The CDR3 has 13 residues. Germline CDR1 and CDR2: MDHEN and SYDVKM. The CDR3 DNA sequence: TGTGCCAGCGAAGGGGGACAGGGCACCGAGCAGTACTTC. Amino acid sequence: CASEGGQGTEQYF.

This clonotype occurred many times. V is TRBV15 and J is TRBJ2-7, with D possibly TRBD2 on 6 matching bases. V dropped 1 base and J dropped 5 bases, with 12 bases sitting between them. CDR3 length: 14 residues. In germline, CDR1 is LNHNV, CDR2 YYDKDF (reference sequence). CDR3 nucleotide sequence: TGTGCCACCAGCAGAGCTCGGAGGGGAGACGAGCAGTACTTC. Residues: CATSRARRGDEQYF.

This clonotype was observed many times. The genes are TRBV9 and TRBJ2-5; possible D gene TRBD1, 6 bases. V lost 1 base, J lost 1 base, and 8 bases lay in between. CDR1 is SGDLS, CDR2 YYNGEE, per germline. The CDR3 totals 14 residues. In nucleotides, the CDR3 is TGTGCCAGCAGCGTAACAGGGACCCAAGAGACCCAGTACTTC. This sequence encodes CASSVTGTQETQYF. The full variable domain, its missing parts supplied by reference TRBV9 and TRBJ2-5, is DSGVTQTPKHLITATGQRVTLRCSPRSGDLSVYWYQQSLDQGLQFLIQYYNGEERAKGNILERFSAQQFPDLHSELNLSSLELGDSALYFCASSVTGTQETQYFGPGTRLLVL.

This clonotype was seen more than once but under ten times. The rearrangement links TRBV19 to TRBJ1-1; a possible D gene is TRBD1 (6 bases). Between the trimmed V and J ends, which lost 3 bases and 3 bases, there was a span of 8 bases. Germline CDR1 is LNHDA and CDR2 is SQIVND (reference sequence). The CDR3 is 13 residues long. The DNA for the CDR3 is TGTGCCAGTAGTATGAAGGGGGACACTGAAGCTTTCTTT. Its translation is CASSMKGDTEAFF.

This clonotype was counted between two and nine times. DNA of the CDR3: TGTGCCACTTCTAACGGGAGGTTGTCCTACGAGCAGTACTTC. It specifies CATSNGRLSYEQYF. The chain has TRBV7-2 and TRBJ2-7; 7 positions match TRBD2. From germline, CDR1 is SGHTA and CDR2 FQGNSA. With V trimmed by 10 bases and J by 1 base, 10 bases remained unmatched. This CDR3 has 14 residues.

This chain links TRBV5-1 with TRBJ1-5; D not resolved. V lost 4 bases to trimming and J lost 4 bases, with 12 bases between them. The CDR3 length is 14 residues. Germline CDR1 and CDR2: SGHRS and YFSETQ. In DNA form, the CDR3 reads TGCGCCAGCAGCCAGGACGGGAGGAATCAGCCCCAGCATTTT. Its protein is CASSQDGRNQPQHF.